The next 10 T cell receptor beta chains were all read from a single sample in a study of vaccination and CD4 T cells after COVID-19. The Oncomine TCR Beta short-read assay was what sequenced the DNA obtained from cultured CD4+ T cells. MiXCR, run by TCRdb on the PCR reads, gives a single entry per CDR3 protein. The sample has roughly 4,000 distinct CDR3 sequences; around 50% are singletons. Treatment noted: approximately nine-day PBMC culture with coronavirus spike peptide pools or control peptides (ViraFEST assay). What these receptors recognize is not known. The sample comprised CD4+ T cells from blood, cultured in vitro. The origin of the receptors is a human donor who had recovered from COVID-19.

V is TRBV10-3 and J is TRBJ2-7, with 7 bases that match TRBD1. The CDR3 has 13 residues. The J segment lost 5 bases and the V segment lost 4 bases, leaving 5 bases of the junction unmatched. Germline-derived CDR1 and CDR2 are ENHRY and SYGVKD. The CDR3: CAISGDRENEQYF. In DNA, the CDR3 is TGTGCCATCAGTGGTGACAGGGAAAACGAGCAGTACTTC.

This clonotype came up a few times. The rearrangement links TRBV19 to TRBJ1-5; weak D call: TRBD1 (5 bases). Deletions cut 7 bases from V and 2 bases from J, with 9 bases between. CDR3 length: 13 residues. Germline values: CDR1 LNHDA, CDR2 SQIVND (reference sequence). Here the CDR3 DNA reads TGTGCCAGTAATATGGGACGCAATCAGCCCCAGCATTTT. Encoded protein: CASNMGRNQPQHF.

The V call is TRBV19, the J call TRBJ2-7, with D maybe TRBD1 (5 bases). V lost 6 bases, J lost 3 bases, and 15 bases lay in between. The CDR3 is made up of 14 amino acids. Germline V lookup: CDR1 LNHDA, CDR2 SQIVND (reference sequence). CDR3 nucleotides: TGTGCCAGTAGCCAACCAAGGGGTGACTACGAGCAGTACTTC. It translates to CASSQPRGDYEQYF.

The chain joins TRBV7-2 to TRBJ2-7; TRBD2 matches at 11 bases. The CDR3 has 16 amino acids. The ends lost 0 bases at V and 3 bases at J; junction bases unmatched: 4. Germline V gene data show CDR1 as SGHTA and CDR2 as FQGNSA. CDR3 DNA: TGTGCCAGCAGCTTAGCGCGTCTAGCGGGAGGCTACGAGCAGTACTTC. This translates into CASSLARLAGGYEQYF.

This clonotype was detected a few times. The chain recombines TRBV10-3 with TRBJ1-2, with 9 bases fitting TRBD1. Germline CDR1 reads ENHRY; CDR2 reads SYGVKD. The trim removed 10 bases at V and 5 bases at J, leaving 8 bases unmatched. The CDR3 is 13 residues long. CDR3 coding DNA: TGTGCCACCCGACAGGGGGGGACGTATGGCTACACCTTC. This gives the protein CATRQGGTYGYTF.

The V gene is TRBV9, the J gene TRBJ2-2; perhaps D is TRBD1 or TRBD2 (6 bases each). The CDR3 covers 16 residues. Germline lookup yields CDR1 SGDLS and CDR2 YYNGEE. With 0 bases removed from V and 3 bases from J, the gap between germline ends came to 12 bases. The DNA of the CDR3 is TGTGCCAGCAGCGTAGGGGGGGACACATACACCGGGGAGCTGTTTTTT. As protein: CASSVGGDTYTGELFF.

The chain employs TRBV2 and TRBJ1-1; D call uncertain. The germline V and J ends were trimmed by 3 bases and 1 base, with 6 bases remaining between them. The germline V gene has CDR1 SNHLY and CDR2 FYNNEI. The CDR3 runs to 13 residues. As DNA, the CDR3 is TGTGCCAGCAGTGATTGGGGGAACACTGAAGCTTTCTTT. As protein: CASSDWGNTEAFF.

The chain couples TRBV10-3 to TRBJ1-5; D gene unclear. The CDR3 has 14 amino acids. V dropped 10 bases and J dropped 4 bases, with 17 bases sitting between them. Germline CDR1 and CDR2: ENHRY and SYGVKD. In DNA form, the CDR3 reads TGTGCCACAGTTCAAGGGTTAAGTAATCAGCCCCAGCATTTT. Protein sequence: CATVQGLSNQPQHF.

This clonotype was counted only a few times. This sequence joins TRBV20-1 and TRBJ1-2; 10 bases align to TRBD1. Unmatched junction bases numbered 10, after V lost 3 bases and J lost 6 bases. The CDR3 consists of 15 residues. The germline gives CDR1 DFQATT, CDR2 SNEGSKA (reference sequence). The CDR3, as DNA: TGCAGTGCTAGTGGGAATTGGGGACAGGGGAATGGCTACACCTTC. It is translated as CSASGNWGQGNGYTF.

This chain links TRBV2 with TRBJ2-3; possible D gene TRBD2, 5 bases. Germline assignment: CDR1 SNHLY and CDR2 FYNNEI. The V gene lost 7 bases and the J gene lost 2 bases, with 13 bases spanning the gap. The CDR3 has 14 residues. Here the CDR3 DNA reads TGTGCCAGCACAAGGGCGGGCAACACAGATACGCAGTATTTT. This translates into CASTRAGNTDTQYF.